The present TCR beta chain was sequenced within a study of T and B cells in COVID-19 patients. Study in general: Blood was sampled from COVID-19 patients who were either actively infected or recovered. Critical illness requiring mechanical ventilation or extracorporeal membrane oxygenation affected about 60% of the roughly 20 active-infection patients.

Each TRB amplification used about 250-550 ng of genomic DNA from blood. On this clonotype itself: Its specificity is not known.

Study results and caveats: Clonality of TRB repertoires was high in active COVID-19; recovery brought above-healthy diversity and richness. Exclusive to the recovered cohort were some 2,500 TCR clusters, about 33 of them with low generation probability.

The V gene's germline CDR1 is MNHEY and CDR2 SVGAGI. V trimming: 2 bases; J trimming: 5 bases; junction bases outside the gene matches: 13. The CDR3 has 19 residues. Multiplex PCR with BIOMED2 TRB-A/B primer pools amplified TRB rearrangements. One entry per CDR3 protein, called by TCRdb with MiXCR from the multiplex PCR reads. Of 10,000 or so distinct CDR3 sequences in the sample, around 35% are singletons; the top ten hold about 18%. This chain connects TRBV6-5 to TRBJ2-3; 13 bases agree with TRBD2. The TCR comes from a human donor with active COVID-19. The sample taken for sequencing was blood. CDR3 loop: CASSYPKGTSGVRGDTQYF. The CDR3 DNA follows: TGTGCCAGCAGTTACCCGAAGGGGACTAGCGGGGTGCGGGGAGATACGCAGTATTTT.